These T cell receptor beta chains were read from a single sample in a study of blood T cell repertoires in COVID-19. Here immunoSEQ multiplex PCR was the method, and the copy in TCRdb shows in-frame clones only, minus some. The sample shows about 74,000 clones, over 85% of them seen only once. The specimen was peripheral blood. All receptors come from a man aged 45-65 years with acute or convalescent COVID-19. CDR3s include the opening cysteine and the closing phenylalanine or tryptophan.

cdr3_aa,v_call
CSVEGRGRPDSSYEQYF,TRBV29-1
CASRRQVTGELFF,TRBV2
CASSARGSTDTQYF,TRBV27
CASSNLAGSPLHF,TRBV7-8
CASSLPTGTLTEAFF,TRBV7-9
CASSMAGAQRNEKLFF,TRBV19
CASRGDKDSNTEAFF,TRBV2
CASSNQANYGYTF,TRBV7-2
CASSPWTSGEKLFF,TRBV4-1
CAWSQGHSTEAFF,TRBV30
CAWTGGVGEKLFF,TRBV30
CASSYSPRGVGELFF,TRBV6-5
CASTGTLYNEQFF,TRBV6-6
CATKYLAGRFVAGVRPQHF,TRBV27
CASSSSGGGSEQFF,TRBV27
CASSVGGLSVAGETQYF,TRBV9
CASSVDRPSSSGNTIYF,TRBV18
CSVQQGFYEQYF,TRBV29-1
CATSGGGLTEAFF,TRBV24-1
CASSLTGPQYF,TRBV12-1
CASSALLAASTDTQYF,TRBV28
CASSHWDRGESGNTIYF,TRBV4-2
CASSLLSAGGELFF,TRBV7-2
CASSSGGSGGVLDTQYF,TRBV9
CASSQERQGNQPQHF,TRBV4-1
CASSSGLAEELFF,TRBV7-2
CAISEGADTYNSPLHF,TRBV10-3
CASTNVAGDPVGELFF,TRBV27
CAWSRDSTDTQYF,TRBV30
CASSPLQDRGYGYTF,TRBV3-1/TRBV3-2
CASSPRQAPRPRDTYGYTF,TRBV7-9
CASSVSLGQGENTIYF,TRBV11-2
CASRDRGRSNQPQHF,TRBV19
CASSPLLGQGNQPQHF,TRBV4-1
CASSLLGTGIWIDTQYF,TRBV11-2
CASSDFYTGGNQPQHF,TRBV6-1
CASSLAGGPNEQFF,TRBV25-1
CASRRRVEGGYTF,TRBV5-6
CASSLTGNYGYTF,TRBV27
CAWSIGRGYSGANVLTF,TRBV30
CASSITGAYNQPQHF,TRBV19
CASSKSDTGELFF,TRBV7-3
CATQDSMNTEAFF,TRBV19
CASSPGTGPYEQYF,TRBV18
CAIREKAGGTQYF,TRBV10-3
CASSLQHIYEQYF,TRBV28
CAWSLALDSISGNTIYF,TRBV30
CASSLSGANEQFF,TRBV27
CASSPGTGGGSPTHTQYF,TRBV7-9
CASSLVGGKGEAFF,TRBV5-1
CAIRPTGAAGEKLFF,TRBV10-3
CASKGGQGAVTEAFF,TRBV2
CASTGITTDTQYF,TRBV5-1
CASSQEVRVRNTEAFF,TRBV4-3